This T cell receptor beta chain comes out of a study of regulatory T cells in long-lasting Graves disease (dated by TCRdb to the early 2020s). Study-wide context: Antithyroid drugs had been taken for less than 3 months by newly diagnosed Graves' disease patients. TCR sequencing covered some 13 persistent and approximately 20 newly diagnosed Graves' disease patients, approximately 33 samples in total. The study was conducted in China and was registered as a clinical trial. This study used TCR sequencing and RNA sequencing of peripheral blood to compare persistent Graves' disease patients against newly diagnosed Graves' disease patients. Results the study describes overall, beyond this receptor: The authors acknowledged the small sample size as a limitation that may reduce accuracy. Only the TCR beta chain was sequenced and analyzed. Persistent disease showed preferential use of TRBV28, TRBJ1-2 and TRBJ2-5, whereas newly diagnosed disease favored TRBV20-1 and TRBJ2-1. The study examined only peripheral blood because the primary lesion, thyroid tissue, could not be accessed. More public clonotypes were shared among persistent patients (approximately 3,000) than among newly diagnosed patients (more than 900). Persistent Graves' disease patients showed lower TCR Shannon entropy and fewer highly expanded clones than newly diagnosed patients, suggesting clonal expansion.

There are many counts of this clonotype. Its antigen has not been determined. No clone much larger than this one lies a single base away; base qualities are absent. The sample's time point label, in plain terms: newly diagnosed GD, antithyroid drugs for less than 3 months. For both TCR sequencing and RNA sequencing, RNA was extracted from PBMCs using TRIzol. The diagnosis of Graves' disease followed American Thyroid Association guidelines. Recruitment of patients was carried out at an endocrinology department in Xi'an, China. Each patient gave around 9 milliliters of peripheral blood, collected in an EDTA anticoagulant tube. PBMCs were isolated by Ficoll Paque Plus density gradient separation without further T cell sorting. RNA quality was checked with an Agilent 2100 Bioanalyzer and agarose gel, and concentration with a NanoDrop 2000. The germline V gene encodes CDR1 SGHAT and CDR2 FQNNGV. Spanning cysteine to phenylalanine, the CDR3 consists of 14 amino acids. Here the CDR3 DNA is all that survives: 42 bases in frame from base 1. V is shortened by 1 base, J by 2 bases, and the region joining them spans 8 bases.

Library creation used multiplex PCR. Reads for this sample came from an Illumina HiSeq 4000. TCR beta libraries were built with iRepertoire HTBI primers and Arm-PCR amplification of CDR3 regions. Before sequencing, the PCR products went through gel purification. As for the original processing: Across samples, roughly 60 TRBV and 15 or so TRBJ segments were identified and used for gene usage analysis of CDR3 amino acid clonotypes. Filtered high-quality paired reads were merged into contigs using COPE and FqMerger. BLAST was used to align contigs to IMGT TRBV, TRBD and TRBJ reference genes, and CDR3 was defined according to IMGT. Any clonotype with a frequency above 0.1% was counted as a highly expanded clone. Repertoire diversity was measured by Shannon entropy, and V-J evenness by the Gini coefficient. Clonotypes shared by more than one individual were considered public. TCRdb reanalyzed the raw reads on its own, using fastp at Q25 for trimming and MiXCR for clone calling, and kept in-frame beta chains. Each entry is one CDR3 protein sequence, shown with its most common DNA and genes. TCRdb, not the original authors, processed these V and J calls. This sample is represented by around 500,000 distinct CDR3 sequences; about 16% of them were singletons. Together, the top ten hold roughly 25% of the sample.

The same data also went into a second study, on T cells in Graves' hyperthyroidism and ophthalmopathy. Drawing on the second study: Stable Graves' hyperthyroidism was defined as no progression to ophthalmopathy during 18 months of follow-up. Hyperthyroidism patients were aged 18 to 65 years and newly diagnosed, with disease duration of less than 2 months. Patients with uncontrolled infections, other autoimmune diseases, pregnancy or lactation were excluded. Clinical symptoms, serum thyroxine and TRAb, thyroid ultrasound, and orbital computed tomography formed the basis for the diagnoses. The first round of RT-PCR for the TCR CDR3 was performed with the HTBI primer set and the Qiagen OneStep RT-PCR kit. Most expanded thyroid clonotypes (frequency above 0.001) were also detected in blood, a finding suggesting that blood repertoires may reflect thyroid immune responses. A model built on a 13 V-J signature distinguished ophthalmopathy from stable hyperthyroidism, reaching 85% to 90% sensitivity and around 81% specificity in cross-validation and 80%/75% in testing. During validation, the model predicted progression to ophthalmopathy a median of roughly six months ahead of onset, with roughly 65% sensitivity and 72.22% specificity. To identify distinguishing TCR V-J signatures, a discovery cohort of some 100 patients was used, comprising roughly 45 with Graves' ophthalmopathy and around 60 with stable Graves' hyperthyroidism. Prospective prediction of ophthalmopathy was tested in an independent validation cohort of 18 to 20 hyperthyroidism patients and 15 to 17 patients who later progressed to ophthalmopathy. The roughly 94 discovery patients were randomly divided into training and test sets at a 7:3 ratio. In addition, the study compared T-cell repertoires in thyroid tissue and in blood from six Graves' hyperthyroidism patients. After blood sampling, hyperthyroidism patients were treated with methimazole at a starting dose of 30 mg daily, and ophthalmopathy patients were treated with high-dose intravenous methylprednisolone. A second multiplex PCR round built the libraries, followed by size selection and purification. The libraries were sequenced on an Illumina HiSeq2000 using paired-end 100 bp reads. SOAPnuke was used to process the raw data, removing reads that contained adapters or uncalled bases, had a mean Phred below 15, or lacked an exact match to the constant primer or identifier. COPE v1.2.5 was used to merge the high-quality paired reads, and each unique nucleotide sequence was defined as a clonotype. MiTCR v1.1 was used to align the clonotypes against IMGT TRBV, TRBD and TRBJ reference segments. The analysis included only V-J combinations with a frequency above 0.0001, which together covered over 98% of the repertoires. The TCS score was defined as F50 (clonal expansion) divided by E x V (chaos), with BLOSUM62-based TCRdist calculated between CDR3 peptides within each V-J. Welch's t-statistics and random forest reduced roughly 540 V-J features to 13, which were used in a naive Bayes classifier (R e1071). No statistical method was used to fix the sample size in advance, and group allocation was not hidden from the investigators. According to the paper, TCR Vbeta CDR3 sequencing was carried out on over 130 peripheral blood samples, which came from about 45 ophthalmopathy, roughly 75 hyperthyroidism and about 17 progressor patients.

The sequence came from a woman aged 35-65 years with Graves disease. Donor details come from another sample of the same person, matched by shared clones. The rearranged chain carries TRBV11-2 and TRBJ1-2; the D region possibly corresponds to TRBD1 (5 bases align). The sample here was peripheral blood mononuclear cells (PBMCs), taken at new diagnosis, from a patient treated with antithyroid drugs. The DNA is as follows: TGTGCCAGCAGCTTAGCGACAGAAAACTATGGCTACACCTTC. This encodes CASSLATENYGYTF.